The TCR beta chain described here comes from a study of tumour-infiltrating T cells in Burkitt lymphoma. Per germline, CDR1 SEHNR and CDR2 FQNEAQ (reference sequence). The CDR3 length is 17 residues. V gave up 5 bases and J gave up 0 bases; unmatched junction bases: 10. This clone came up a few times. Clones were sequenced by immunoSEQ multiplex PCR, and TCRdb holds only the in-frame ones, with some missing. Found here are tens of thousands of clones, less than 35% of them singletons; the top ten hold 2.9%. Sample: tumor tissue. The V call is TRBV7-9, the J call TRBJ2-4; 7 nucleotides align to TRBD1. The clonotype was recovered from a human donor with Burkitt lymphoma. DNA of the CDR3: TGTGCCAGCAGCCGTTGGGACAGTAGGCTAGCCAAAAACATTCAGTACTTC. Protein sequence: CASSRWDSRLAKNIQYF. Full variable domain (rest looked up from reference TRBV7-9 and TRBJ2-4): DTGVSQNPRHKITKRGQNVTFRCDPISEHNRLYWYRQTLGQGPEFLTYFQNEAQLEKSRLLSDRFSAERPKGSFSTLEIQRTEQGDSAMYLCASSRWDSRLAKNIQYFGAGTRLSVL.